This is a list of T cell receptor beta chains from one sample in a study of T cells in Graves' hyperthyroidism and ophthalmopathy. MiXCR was run by TCRdb on the multiplex PCR reads, yielding one entry per CDR3 protein. The sample lists fewer than 650,000 distinct CDR3 sequences, about 14% occurring once. Sequenced material: blood. All receptors derive from a woman aged 25-40 years with Graves' hyperthyroidism that later progressed to Graves' ophthalmopathy. The conserved cysteine and the conserved F or W are not part of the CDR3 here. The order of the fields is J gene, CDR3 length, V gene, CDR3 protein.

TRBJ1-2 | 11 | TRBV10-3 | AISSTANYGYT
TRBJ2-7 | 12 | TRBV28 | ASRTLGGSYEQY
TRBJ1-1 | 13 | TRBV19 | ASSMAGGLHTEAF
TRBJ1-1 | 12 | TRBV6-1 | ASRDGQPRTEAF
TRBJ2-1 | 10 | TRBV19 | ASRDSLNEQF
TRBJ1-2 | 11 | TRBV27 | ASRRTGLGGYT
TRBJ1-4 | 14 | TRBV28 | ASSLRRGRANEKLF
TRBJ2-7 | 13 | TRBV19 | ASSMWGQGAYEQY
TRBJ1-1 | 14 | TRBV3-1 | ASSRKVGRRVAEAF
TRBJ2-7 | 11 | TRBV19 | ASGQQGGDEQY
TRBJ2-1 | 13 | TRBV6-5 | ASSYSGDRANEQF
TRBJ2-5 | 13 | TRBV6-2/TRBV6-3 | ASSYSTRAAGTQY
TRBJ1-4 | 13 | TRBV7-2 | ASSPRQRLYEKLF
TRBJ2-5 | 14 | TRBV6-1 | ASSGWDRVGQETQY
TRBJ1-2 | 14 | TRBV12-3/TRBV12-4 | ASSVYRTGGAGGYT
TRBJ2-1 | 16 | TRBV20-1 | SARGAGLAGPIYNEQF
TRBJ2-7 | 13 | TRBV5-6 | ASSLRGTYAYEQY